What follows describes a single TCR beta chain. This sample is drawn from a study of blood T cell repertoires in COVID-19. Looking at the study overall: There were acute and convalescent COVID-19 samples, and they came from the United States, Italy and Spain. T cells, B-cell-depleted T cells, or PBMCs provided the cDNA or gDNA that served as material.

Original handling: From reference gene primer amplification, estimates of nucleated cell counts were derived. The method was immunoSEQ multiplex PCR; TCRdb's version includes in-frame clones alone and lacks a portion of them. That table is the source of V, J and clone size, and D and trimming were worked out from the DNA. The data hold more than 150,000 clones, with about 89% observed a single time. With 0 bases removed from V and 4 bases from J, the gap between germline ends came to 6 bases. This CDR3 has 14 amino acids. Germline CDR1 is KGHSH and CDR2 is LQKENI. The V gene is TRBV18, the J gene TRBJ1-4; no clear D gene. This TCR came from a man aged 40-50 years with active or convalescent COVID-19. Sequenced material: peripheral blood. The CDR3 sequence: CASSPPSVNEKLFF. The CDR3 nucleotides read TGTGCCAGCTCACCACCGAGTGTTAATGAAAAACTGTTTTTT.